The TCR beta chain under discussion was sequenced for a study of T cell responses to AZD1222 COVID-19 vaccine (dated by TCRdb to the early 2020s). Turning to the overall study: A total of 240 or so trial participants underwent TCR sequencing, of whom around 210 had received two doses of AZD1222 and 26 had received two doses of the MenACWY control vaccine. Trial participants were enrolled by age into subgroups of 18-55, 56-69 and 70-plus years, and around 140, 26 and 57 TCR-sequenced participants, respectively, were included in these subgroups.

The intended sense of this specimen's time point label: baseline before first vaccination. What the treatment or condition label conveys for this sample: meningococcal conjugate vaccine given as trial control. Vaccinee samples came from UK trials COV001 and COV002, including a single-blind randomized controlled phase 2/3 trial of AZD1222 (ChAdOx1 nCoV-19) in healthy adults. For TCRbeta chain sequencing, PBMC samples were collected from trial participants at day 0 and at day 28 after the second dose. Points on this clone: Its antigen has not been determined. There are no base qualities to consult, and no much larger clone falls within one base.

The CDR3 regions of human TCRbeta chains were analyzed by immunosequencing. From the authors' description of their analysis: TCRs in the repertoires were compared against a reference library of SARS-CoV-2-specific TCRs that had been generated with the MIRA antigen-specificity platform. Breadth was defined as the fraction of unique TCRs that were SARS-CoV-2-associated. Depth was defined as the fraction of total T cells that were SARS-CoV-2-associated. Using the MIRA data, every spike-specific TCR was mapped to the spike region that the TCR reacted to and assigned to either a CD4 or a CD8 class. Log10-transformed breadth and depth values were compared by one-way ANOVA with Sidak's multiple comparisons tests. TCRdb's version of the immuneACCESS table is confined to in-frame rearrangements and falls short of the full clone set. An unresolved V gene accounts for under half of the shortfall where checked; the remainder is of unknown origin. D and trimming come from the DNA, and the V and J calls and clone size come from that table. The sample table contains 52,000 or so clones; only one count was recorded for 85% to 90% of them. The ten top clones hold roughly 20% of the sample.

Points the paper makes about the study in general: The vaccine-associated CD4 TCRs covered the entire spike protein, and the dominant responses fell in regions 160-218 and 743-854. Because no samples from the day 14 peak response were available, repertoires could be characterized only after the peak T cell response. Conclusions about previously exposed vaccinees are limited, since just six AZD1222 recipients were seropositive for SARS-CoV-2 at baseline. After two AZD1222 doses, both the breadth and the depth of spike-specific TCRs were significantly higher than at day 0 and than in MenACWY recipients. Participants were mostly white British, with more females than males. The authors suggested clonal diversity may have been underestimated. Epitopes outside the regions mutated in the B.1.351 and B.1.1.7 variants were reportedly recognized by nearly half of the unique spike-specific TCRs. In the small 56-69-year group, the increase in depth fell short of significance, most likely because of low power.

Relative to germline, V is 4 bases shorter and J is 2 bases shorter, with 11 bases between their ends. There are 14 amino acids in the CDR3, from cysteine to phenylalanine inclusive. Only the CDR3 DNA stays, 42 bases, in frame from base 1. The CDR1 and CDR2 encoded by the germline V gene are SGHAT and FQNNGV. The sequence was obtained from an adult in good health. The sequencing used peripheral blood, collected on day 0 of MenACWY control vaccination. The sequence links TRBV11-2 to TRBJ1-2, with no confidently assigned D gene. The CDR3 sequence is CASSSSGGNYGYTF. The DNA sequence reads TGTGCCAGCAGCTCCAGTGGCGGGAACTATGGCTACACCTTC.